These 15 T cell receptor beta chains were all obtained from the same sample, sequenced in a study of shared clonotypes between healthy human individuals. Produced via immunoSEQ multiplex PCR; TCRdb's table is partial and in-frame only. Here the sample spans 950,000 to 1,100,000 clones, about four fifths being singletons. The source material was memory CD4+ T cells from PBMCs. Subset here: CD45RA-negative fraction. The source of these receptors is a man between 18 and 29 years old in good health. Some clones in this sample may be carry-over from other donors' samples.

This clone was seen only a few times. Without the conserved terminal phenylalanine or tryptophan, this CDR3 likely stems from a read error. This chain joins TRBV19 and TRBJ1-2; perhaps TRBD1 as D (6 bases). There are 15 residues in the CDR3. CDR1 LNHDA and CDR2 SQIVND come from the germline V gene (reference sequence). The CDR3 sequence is CASSIGDKANYGYTS. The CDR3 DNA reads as TGTGCCAGCAGTATCGGGGACAAAGCTAACTATGGCTACACCTCC.

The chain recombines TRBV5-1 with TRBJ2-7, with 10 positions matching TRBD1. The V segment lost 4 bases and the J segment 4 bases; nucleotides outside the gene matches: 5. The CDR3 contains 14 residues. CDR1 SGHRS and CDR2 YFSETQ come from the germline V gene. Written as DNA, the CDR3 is TGCGCCAGCAGCCCCGGGACAGGGGAGTACGAGCAGTACTTC. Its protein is CASSPGTGEYEQYF.

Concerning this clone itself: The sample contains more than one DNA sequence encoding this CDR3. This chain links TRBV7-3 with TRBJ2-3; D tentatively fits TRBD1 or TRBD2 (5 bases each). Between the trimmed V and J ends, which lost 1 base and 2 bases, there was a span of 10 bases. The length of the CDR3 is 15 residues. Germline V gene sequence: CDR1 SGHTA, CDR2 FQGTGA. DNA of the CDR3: TGTGCCAGCAGCTTAATTGGGGGAGTCACAGATACGCAGTATTTT. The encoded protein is CASSLIGGVTDTQYF.

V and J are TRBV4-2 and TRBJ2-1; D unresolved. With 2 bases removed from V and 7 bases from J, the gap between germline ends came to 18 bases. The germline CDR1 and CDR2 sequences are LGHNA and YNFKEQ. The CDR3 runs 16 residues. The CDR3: CASSQHDELLRNEQFF. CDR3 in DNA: TGTGCCAGCAGCCAACACGACGAACTGCTAAGGAATGAGCAGTTCTTC.

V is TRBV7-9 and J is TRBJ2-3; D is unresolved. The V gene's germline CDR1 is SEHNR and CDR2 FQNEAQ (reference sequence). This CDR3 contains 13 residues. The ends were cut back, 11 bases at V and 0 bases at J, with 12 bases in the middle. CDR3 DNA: TGTGCCCCGGGTGATTGGAGCACAGATACGCAGTATTTT. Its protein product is CAPGDWSTDTQYF.

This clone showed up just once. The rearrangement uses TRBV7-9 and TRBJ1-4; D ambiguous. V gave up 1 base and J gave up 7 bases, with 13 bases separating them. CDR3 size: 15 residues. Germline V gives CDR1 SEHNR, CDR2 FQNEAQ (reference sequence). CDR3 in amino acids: CASSLEGSSSEKLFF. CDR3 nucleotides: TGTGCCAGCAGCTTAGAGGGCAGCTCTTCTGAAAAACTGTTTTTT.

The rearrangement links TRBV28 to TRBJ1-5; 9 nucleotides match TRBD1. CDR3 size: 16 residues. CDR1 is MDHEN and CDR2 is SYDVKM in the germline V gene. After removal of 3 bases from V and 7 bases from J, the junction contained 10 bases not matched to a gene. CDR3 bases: TGTGCCAGCAGTTTGACCTTCGGGACAGGGAGACAGCCCCAGCATTTT. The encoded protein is CASSLTFGTGRQPQHF.

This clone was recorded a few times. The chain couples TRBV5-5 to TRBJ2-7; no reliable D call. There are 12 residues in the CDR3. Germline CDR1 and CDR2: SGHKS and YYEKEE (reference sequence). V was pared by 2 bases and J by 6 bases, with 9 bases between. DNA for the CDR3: TGTGCCAGCAGCTTCTACAGCACCGAGCAGTACTTC. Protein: CASSFYSTEQYF.

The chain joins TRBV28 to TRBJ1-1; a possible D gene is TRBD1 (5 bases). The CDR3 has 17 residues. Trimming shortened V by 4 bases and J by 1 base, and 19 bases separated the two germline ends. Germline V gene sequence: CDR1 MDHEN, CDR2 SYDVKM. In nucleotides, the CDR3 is TGTGCCAGCAGTTACTCCTATACCGGGGACGGGAACACTGAAGCTTTCTTT. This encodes CASSYSYTGDGNTEAFF.

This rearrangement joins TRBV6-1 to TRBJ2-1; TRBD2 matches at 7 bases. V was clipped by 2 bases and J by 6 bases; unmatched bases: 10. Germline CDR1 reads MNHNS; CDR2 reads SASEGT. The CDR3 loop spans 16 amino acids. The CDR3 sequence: CASSELASGILNEQFF. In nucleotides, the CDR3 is TGTGCCAGCAGTGAACTGGCCAGCGGGATTCTCAATGAGCAGTTCTTC.

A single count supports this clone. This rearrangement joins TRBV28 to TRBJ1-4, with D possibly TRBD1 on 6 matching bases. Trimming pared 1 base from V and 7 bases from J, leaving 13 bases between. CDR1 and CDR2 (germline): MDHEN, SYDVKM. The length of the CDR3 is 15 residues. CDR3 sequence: CASSLFGQRGEKLFF. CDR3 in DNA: TGTGCCAGCAGTTTATTTGGACAGAGGGGTGAAAAACTGTTTTTT.

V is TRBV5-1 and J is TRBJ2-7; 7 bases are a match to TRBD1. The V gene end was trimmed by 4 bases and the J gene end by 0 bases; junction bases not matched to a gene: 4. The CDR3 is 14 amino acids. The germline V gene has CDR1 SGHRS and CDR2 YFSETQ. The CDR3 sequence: CASSPGQNSYEQYF. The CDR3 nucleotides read TGCGCCAGCAGCCCGGGACAGAACTCCTACGAGCAGTACTTC.

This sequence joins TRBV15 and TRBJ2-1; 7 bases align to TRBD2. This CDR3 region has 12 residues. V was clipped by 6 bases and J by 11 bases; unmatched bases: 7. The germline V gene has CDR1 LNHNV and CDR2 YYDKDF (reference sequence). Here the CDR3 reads CATRGGTYKQFF. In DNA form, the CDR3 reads TGTGCCACCAGGGGAGGGACTTATAAGCAGTTCTTC.

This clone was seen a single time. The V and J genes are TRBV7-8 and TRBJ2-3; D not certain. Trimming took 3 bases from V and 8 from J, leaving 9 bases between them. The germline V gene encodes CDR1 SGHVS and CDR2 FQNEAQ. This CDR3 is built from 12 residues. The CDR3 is CASSFFMGTQYF. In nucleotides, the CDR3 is TGTGCCAGCAGCTTCTTCATGGGTACGCAGTATTTT.

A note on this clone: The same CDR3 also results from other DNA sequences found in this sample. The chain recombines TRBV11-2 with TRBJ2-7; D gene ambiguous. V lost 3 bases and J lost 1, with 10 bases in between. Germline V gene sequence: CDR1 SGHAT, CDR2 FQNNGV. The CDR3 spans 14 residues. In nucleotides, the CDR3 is TGTGCCAGCAGCTTGGTCACTGTTTCCTACGAGCAGTACTTC. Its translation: CASSLVTVSYEQYF.